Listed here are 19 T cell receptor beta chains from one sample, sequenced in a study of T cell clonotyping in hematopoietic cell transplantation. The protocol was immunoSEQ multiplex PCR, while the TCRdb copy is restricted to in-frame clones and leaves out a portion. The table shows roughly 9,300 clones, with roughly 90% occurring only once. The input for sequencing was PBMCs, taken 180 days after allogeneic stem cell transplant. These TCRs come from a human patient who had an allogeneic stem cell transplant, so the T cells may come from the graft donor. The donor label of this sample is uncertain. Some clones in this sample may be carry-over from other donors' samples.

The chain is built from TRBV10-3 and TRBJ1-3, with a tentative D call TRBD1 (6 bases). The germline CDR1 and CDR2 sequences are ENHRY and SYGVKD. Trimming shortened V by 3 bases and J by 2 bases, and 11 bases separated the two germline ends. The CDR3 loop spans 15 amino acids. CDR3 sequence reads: CAISDHGQPGNTIYF. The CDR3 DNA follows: TGTGCCATCAGTGACCACGGACAGCCTGGAAACACCATATATTTT.

As DNA, the CDR3 is TGTGCCAGTAGTCCTGCTCAGGGTGGGGGTAATTCACCCCTCCACTTT. As protein: CASSPAQGGGNSPLHF. The V gene is TRBV19, the J gene TRBJ1-6, with D possibly TRBD1 on 5 matching bases. V was cut by 5 bases and J by 6 bases, with 17 bases left in between. CDR3 length: 16 residues. Germline V CDR1 and CDR2: LNHDA, SQIVND (reference sequence).

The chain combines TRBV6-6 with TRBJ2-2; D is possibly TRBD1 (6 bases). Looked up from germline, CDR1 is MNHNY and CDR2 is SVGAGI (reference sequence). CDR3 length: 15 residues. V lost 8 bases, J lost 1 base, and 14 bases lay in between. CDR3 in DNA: TGTGCCAGCCTACAGGGTTCCGGGAACACCGGGGAGCTGTTTTTT. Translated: CASLQGSGNTGELFF.

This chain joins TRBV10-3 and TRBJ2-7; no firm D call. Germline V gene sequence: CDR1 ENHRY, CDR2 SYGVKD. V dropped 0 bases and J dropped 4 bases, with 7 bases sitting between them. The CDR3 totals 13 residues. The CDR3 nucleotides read TGTGCCATCAGTGAGTCGGAGAGATACGAGCAGTACTTC. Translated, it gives CAISESERYEQYF.

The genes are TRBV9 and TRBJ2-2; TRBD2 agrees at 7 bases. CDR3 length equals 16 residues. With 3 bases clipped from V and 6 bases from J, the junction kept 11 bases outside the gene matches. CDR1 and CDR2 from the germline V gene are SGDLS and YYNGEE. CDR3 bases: TGTGCCAGCAGCGCCTCGTCCGGGACTATGGCCGGGGAGCTGTTTTTT. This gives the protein CASSASSGTMAGELFF. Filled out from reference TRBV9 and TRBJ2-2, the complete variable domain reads DSGVTQTPKHLITATGQRVTLRCSPRSGDLSVYWYQQSLDQGLQFLIQYYNGEERAKGNILERFSAQQFPDLHSELNLSSLELGDSALYFCASSASSGTMAGELFFGEGSRLTVL.

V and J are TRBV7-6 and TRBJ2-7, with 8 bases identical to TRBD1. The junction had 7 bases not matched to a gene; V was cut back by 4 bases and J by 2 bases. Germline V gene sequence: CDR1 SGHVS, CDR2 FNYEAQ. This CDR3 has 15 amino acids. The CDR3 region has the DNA TGTGCCAGCAGCTATGCCGGGACAGGACCCTACGAGCAGTACTTC. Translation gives CASSYAGTGPYEQYF.

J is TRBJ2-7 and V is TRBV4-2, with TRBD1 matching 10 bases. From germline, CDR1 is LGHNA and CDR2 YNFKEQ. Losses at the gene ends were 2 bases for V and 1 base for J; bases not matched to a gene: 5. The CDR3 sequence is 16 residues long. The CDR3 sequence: CASSQSGQGVSYEQYF. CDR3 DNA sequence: TGTGCCAGCAGCCAATCCGGACAGGGGGTGTCCTACGAGCAGTACTTC.

In DNA form, the CDR3 reads TGTGCCAGCAGTGACTCAGCGGGGGGGGACACAGATACGCAGTATTTT. As protein: CASSDSAGGDTDTQYF. The chain recombines TRBV6-4 with TRBJ2-3, with TRBD2 matching over 10 bases. CDR1 is MRHNA, CDR2 SNTAGT, per germline. V gave up 0 bases and J gave up 2 bases; unmatched junction bases: 2. This CDR3 has 16 residues.

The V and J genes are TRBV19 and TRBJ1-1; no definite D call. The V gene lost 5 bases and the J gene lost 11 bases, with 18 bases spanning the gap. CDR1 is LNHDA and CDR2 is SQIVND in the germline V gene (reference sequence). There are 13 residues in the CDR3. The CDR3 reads CASSQREGRLAFF. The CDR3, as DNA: TGTGCCAGTAGTCAGCGTGAGGGAAGGTTGGCTTTCTTT.

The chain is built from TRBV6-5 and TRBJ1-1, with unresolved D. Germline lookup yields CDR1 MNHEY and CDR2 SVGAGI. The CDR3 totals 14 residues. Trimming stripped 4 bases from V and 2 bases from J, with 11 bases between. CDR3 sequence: CASSSLIRNTEAFF. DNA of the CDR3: TGTGCCAGCAGTTCACTTATACGAAACACTGAAGCTTTCTTT.

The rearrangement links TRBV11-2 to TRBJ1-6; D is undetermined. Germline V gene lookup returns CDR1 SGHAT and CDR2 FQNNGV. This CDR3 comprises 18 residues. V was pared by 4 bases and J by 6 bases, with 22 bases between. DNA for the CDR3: TGTGCCAGCAGCTCCCTGAGAGGGAGGAGAGAGAGTAATTCACCCCTCCACTTT. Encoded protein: CASSSLRGRRESNSPLHF.

CDR3 sequence reads: CASSSGLAVNGELFF. The CDR3 DNA reads TGTGCCAGCAGCTCGGGACTAGCGGTGAACGGGGAGCTGTTTTTT. The rearrangement joins TRBV7-6 to TRBJ2-2; 11 positions match TRBD2. The CDR3 contains 15 residues. The junction had 5 bases not matched to a gene; V was cut back by 4 bases and J by 7 bases. Looked up from germline, CDR1 is SGHVS and CDR2 is FNYEAQ.

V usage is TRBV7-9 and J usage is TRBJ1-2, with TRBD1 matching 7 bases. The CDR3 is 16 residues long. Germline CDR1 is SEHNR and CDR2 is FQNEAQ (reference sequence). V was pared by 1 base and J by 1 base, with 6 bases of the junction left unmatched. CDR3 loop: CASSLGDSDFNYGYTF. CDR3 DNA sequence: TGTGCCAGCAGCTTAGGGGACAGTGACTTTAACTATGGCTACACCTTC.

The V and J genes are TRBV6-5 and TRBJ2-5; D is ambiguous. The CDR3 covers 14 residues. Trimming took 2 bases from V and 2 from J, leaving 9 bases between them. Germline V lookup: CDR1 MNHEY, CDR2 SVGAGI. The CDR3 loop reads CASSYAEPQETQYF. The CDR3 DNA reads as TGTGCCAGCAGTTACGCAGAGCCTCAAGAGACCCAGTACTTC.

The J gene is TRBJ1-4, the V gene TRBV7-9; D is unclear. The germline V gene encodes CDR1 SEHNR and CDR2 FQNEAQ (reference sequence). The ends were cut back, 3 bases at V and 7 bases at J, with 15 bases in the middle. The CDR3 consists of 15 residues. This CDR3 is CASSFDRYGFEKLFF. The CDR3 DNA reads TGTGCCAGCAGCTTCGACCGTTACGGGTTTGAAAAACTGTTTTTT.

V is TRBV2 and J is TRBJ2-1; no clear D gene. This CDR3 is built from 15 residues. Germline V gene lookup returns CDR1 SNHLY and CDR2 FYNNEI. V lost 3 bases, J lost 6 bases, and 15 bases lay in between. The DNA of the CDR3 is TGTGCCAGCAGTGAGGACCCAAACAGCCTCAATGAGCAGTTCTTC. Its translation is CASSEDPNSLNEQFF.

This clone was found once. CDR3 in DNA: TGTGCCAGTGGGACCCAGGGGTACGGCACTGAAGCTTTCTTT. It is translated as CASGTQGYGTEAFF. The chain employs TRBV19 and TRBJ1-1; the D gene is possibly TRBD1 (6 bases). The germline gives CDR1 LNHDA, CDR2 SQIVND (reference sequence). The CDR3 is 14 amino acids. The V gene lost 8 bases and the J gene lost 4 bases, with 17 bases spanning the gap.

CDR3 amino acids: CASSFLAAPYEQYF. The CDR3 DNA follows: TGTGCCAGCAGTTTCCTGGCAGCCCCCTACGAGCAGTACTTC. The chain is built from TRBV27 and TRBJ2-7; the D is unclear. This CDR3 region has 14 residues. Germline CDR1 MNHEY, CDR2 SMNVEV (reference sequence). V was pared by 3 bases and J by 2 bases, with 11 bases between.

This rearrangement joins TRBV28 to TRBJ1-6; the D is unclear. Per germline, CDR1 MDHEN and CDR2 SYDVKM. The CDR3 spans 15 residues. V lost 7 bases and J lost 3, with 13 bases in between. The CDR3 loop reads CASTPLDGYNSPLHF. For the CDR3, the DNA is TGTGCCAGCACTCCCCTAGACGGCTATAATTCACCCCTCCACTTT.